Each of the 20 T cell receptor beta chains below was sequenced from the same sample in a study of TIL therapy for anti-PD-1-resistant metastatic lung cancer. Sequencing used immunoSEQ v3. Some clones are missing from TCRdb's copy, which holds only in-frame ones; the method was immunoSEQ multiplex PCR. Of around 45,000 clones in the sample, 65% to 80% were seen once. Sample time point: pre-treatment sample, taken before nivolumab and TIL therapy. The tumor samples were excised metastases, mostly pleural nodules or supraclavicular lymph nodes. Here the sequenced sample was tumor tissue, taken at baseline. The receptor source for this set is a person between 30 and 80 years old with non-small cell lung cancer.

The chain uses TRBV11-3 and TRBJ2-6; 9 bases map to TRBD1. Germline-derived CDR1 and CDR2 are SGHNT and YENEEA. The trim removed 2 bases at V and 2 bases at J, leaving 1 base unmatched. The CDR3 extends over 16 amino acids. Here the CDR3 reads CASSLNRGPGANVLTF. The CDR3 coding sequence is TGTGCCAGCAGCTTAAACAGGGGGCCTGGGGCCAACGTCCTGACTTTC.

V usage is TRBV20-1 and J usage is TRBJ2-1; D is ambiguous. The V gene's germline CDR1 is DFQATT and CDR2 SNEGSKA (reference sequence). This CDR3 region has 11 residues. Deletions cut 4 bases from V and 5 bases from J, with 6 bases between. The CDR3 sequence: CSATLDNEQFF. The CDR3 DNA is TGCAGTGCTACTCTCGACAATGAGCAGTTCTTC.

Only a few counts were recorded for this clone. The chain is built from TRBV14 and TRBJ1-1, with 8 bases identical to TRBD1. Germline V CDR1 and CDR2: SGHDN, FVKESK. The CDR3 runs 15 residues. The V segment lost 4 bases and the J segment 0 bases; nucleotides outside the gene matches: 4. The DNA for the CDR3 is TGTGCCAGCAGCCTTCGGACAGGGATGAACACTGAAGCTTTCTTT. It yields the protein CASSLRTGMNTEAFF.

V is TRBV7-2 and J is TRBJ2-7; 9 bases map to TRBD1. Germline lookup yields CDR1 SGHTA and CDR2 FQGNSA. This CDR3 comprises 15 residues. V lost 5 bases to trimming and J lost 2 bases; unmatched junction nucleotides: 7. CDR3: CASSSHRGLAYEQYF. CDR3 coding DNA: TGTGCCAGCAGCAGTCACAGGGGGCTCGCCTACGAGCAGTACTTC.

CDR3 DNA: TGCAGCACTGGACGGGCGGGAGGGGCCGGGGAGCTGTTTTTT. This encodes CSTGRAGGAGELFF. The chain recombines TRBV29-1 with TRBJ2-2; 9 nucleotides match TRBD2. With V trimmed by 8 bases and J by 6 bases, 10 bases remained unmatched. Germline V gene lookup returns CDR1 SQVTM and CDR2 ANQGSEA. CDR3 length equals 14 residues.

The CDR3: CASSRSGTTKETF. The CDR3 coding sequence is TGTGCCAGCAGCCGATCCGGGACCACTAAAGAAACCTTC. V and J are TRBV9 and TRBJ1-2; tentatively, D is TRBD1 (5 bases). CDR3 length: 13 residues. V dropped 4 bases and J dropped 14 bases, with 21 bases sitting between them. The germline CDR1 and CDR2 sequences are SGDLS and YYNGEE.

The CDR3 DNA reads TGTGCCAGCAGCTTACTAGCGGGAGGGGTAGATACGCAGTATTTT. Protein: CASSLLAGGVDTQYF. This chain joins TRBV7-2 and TRBJ2-3; 12 positions agree with TRBD2. V shed 2 bases and J 5 bases; nucleotides not matched to a gene: 2. The CDR3 runs 15 residues. Germline values: CDR1 SGHTA, CDR2 FQGNSA.

The V call is TRBV5-4, the J call TRBJ2-2, with TRBD2 identical over 16 bases. This CDR3 has 19 amino acids. Germline V CDR1 and CDR2: SGHNT, YYREEE (reference sequence). V dropped 6 bases and J dropped 6; count of bases not matched to a gene: 14. This CDR3 reads CASMSTGTSGGGRSGELFF. CDR3 in DNA: TGTGCCAGCATGTCAACCGGGACTAGCGGGGGGGGGCGCTCCGGGGAGCTGTTTTTT.

V gene TRBV5-6 combines with J gene TRBJ2-5; D is ambiguous. Per the germline V gene, CDR1 is SGHDT and CDR2 is YYEEEE. V was trimmed by 1 base and J by 4 bases, leaving 5 bases between them. The length of the CDR3 is 12 residues. CDR3 amino acids: CASSLPLETQYF. CDR3 nucleotides: TGTGCCAGCAGCTTGCCCCTAGAGACCCAGTACTTC.

This chain joins TRBV13 and TRBJ1-3, with TRBD1 as a possible D gene (6 bases). CDR1 and CDR2 (germline): PRHDT, FYEKMQ (reference sequence). The CDR3 loop spans 17 amino acids. V was cut by 5 bases and J by 0 bases, with 17 bases left in between. The CDR3 region is CASSAPGQQSSGNTIYF. The CDR3 DNA follows: TGTGCCAGCAGCGCCCCGGGACAACAGAGCTCTGGAAACACCATATATTTT. Together with reference TRBV13 and TRBJ1-3, the CDR3 gives the full variable domain: AAGVIQSPRHLIKEKRETATLKCYPIPRHDTVYWYQQGPGQDPQFLISFYEKMQSDKGSIPDRFSAQQFSDYHSELNMSSLELGDSALYFCASSAPGQQSSGNTIYFGEGSWLTVV.

The V gene is TRBV28, the J gene TRBJ1-5; 10 bases fit TRBD1. Germline V gene lookup returns CDR1 MDHEN and CDR2 SYDVKM. The CDR3 has 17 amino acids. The V and J ends lost 0 bases and 2 bases, in that order; junction bases with no gene match: 4. The CDR3 loop reads CASSLWGGQGGNQPQHF. Written as DNA, the CDR3 is TGTGCCAGCAGTTTATGGGGAGGACAGGGGGGCAATCAGCCCCAGCATTTT.

This sequence joins TRBV5-1 and TRBJ2-7; D is ambiguous. The germline V gene has CDR1 SGHRS and CDR2 YFSETQ. V lost 5 bases and J 7 bases, leaving 13 bases between the germline ends. The CDR3 is 12 residues long. As DNA, the CDR3 is TGCGCCAGCAGTCTACGACCCGCGGAGCAGTACTTC. Its translation: CASSLRPAEQYF.

The rearrangement joins TRBV7-9 to TRBJ2-5; no firm D call. Germline lookup yields CDR1 SEHNR and CDR2 FQNEAQ (reference sequence). This CDR3 spans 14 amino acids. V was shortened by 8 bases and J by 0 bases, with 13 bases between the two germline ends. This CDR3 reads CASEDGMYQETQYF. Here the CDR3 DNA reads TGTGCCAGCGAGGACGGCATGTACCAAGAGACCCAGTACTTC.

The CDR3 nucleotides read TGTGCCAGCAGCCGGACAGGGCCCAATGAGCAGTTCTTC. It codes for CASSRTGPNEQFF. This chain links TRBV7-2 with TRBJ2-1; 8 bases line up with TRBD1. J gave up 6 bases and V 5 bases, and 3 bases lay outside the gene matches. This CDR3 is 13 amino acids long. Germline loops: CDR1 SGHTA, CDR2 FQGNSA. The full variable domain, completed using reference TRBV7-2 and TRBJ2-1, is GAGVSQSPSNKVTEKGKDVELRCDPISGHTALYWYRQSLGQGLEFLIYFQGNSAPDKSGLPSDRFSAERTGGSVSTLTIQRTQQEDSAVYLCASSRTGPNEQFFGPGTRLTVL.

The chain carries TRBV4-1 and TRBJ2-2; D uncertain. The V and J ends lost 3 bases and 4 bases respectively, with 9 bases between them. The germline CDR1 and CDR2 sequences are MGHRA and YSYEKL. This CDR3 spans 14 amino acids. CDR3 in amino acids: CASSHGQATGELFF. The CDR3 bases are TGCGCCAGCAGCCATGGGCAGGCCACCGGGGAGCTGTTTTTT.

The table lists this clone with a few counts. This chain joins TRBV5-6 and TRBJ1-2, with unresolved D. Trimming removed 0 bases from V and 6 bases from J, with 15 bases in between. Germline CDR1 and CDR2: SGHDT and YYEEEE. This CDR3 contains 15 residues. CDR3 residues: CASSLGGVIGDGYTF. The CDR3 DNA reads TGTGCCAGCAGCTTGGGCGGAGTGATAGGCGATGGCTACACCTTC.

J is TRBJ2-2 and V is TRBV11-3, with 12 nucleotides matching TRBD1. Germline trimming cut 5 bases from V and 4 bases from J; bases unmatched to any gene: 11. Germline CDR1 SGHNT, CDR2 YENEEA. The CDR3 loop spans 18 amino acids. CDR3: CASSTISGTGGTTGELFF. CDR3 nucleotides: TGTGCCAGCAGCACAATATCAGGGACAGGGGGCACCACCGGGGAGCTGTTTTTT.

This clone was found a few times. Other DNA variants within this sample encode the same CDR3. The V call is TRBV28, the J call TRBJ1-5; D is undetermined. Per the germline V gene, CDR1 is MDHEN and CDR2 is SYDVKM. The CDR3 loop spans 14 amino acids. Trimming removed 1 base from V and 3 bases from J, with 7 bases in between. Written as DNA, the CDR3 is TGTGCCAGCAGTTTATCGGGTTCCAATCAGCCCCAGCATTTT. This sequence encodes CASSLSGSNQPQHF.

Comments on this clone: One end of the junction does not line up with germline, which may come from a read error. The rearrangement joins TRBV7-2 to TRBJ2-1; D not resolved. CDR1 is SGHTA, CDR2 FQGNSA, per germline. This CDR3 is 14 amino acids long. CDR3 DNA sequence: TGTGCCAGCAGCTTACAAACTAAGTACAATGAACAGTTCTTC. Residues: CASSLQTKYNEQFF.

This chain joins TRBV30 and TRBJ2-3; 7 bases are shared with TRBD2. Germline V CDR1 and CDR2: GTSNPN, SVGIG (reference sequence). J gave up 3 bases and V 5 bases, and 11 bases lay outside the gene matches. The CDR3 runs 15 residues. This chain's CDR3 is CAWYRGAGITDTQYF. CDR3 bases: TGTGCCTGGTACCGGGGAGCGGGAATAACAGATACGCAGTATTTT.